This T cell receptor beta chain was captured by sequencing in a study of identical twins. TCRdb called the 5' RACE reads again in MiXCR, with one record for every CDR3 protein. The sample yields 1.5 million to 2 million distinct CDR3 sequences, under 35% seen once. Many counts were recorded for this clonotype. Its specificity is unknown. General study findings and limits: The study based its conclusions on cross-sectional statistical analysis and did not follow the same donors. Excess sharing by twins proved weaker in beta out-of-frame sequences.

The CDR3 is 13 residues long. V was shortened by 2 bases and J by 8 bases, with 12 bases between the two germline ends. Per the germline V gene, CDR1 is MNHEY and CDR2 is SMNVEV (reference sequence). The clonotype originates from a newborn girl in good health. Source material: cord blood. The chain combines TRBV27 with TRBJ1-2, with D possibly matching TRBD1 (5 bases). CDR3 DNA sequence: TGTGCCAGCAGTTTAGGGGCTGCCTGGGGCTACACCTTC. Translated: CASSLGAAWGYTF.